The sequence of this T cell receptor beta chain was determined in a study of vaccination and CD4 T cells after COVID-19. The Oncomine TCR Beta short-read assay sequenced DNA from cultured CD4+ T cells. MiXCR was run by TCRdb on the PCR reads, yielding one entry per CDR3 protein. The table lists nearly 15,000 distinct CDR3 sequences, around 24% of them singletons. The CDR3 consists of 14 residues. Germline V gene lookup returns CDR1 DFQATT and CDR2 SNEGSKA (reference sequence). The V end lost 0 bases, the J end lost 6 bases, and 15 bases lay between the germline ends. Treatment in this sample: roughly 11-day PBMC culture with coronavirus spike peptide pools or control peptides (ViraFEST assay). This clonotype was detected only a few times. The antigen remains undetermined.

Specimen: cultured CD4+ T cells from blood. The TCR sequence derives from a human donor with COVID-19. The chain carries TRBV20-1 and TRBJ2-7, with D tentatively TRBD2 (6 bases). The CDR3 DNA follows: TGCAGTGCTAGAGAGTGGAGGGGAATACGCGAGCAGTACTTC. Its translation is CSAREWRGIREQYF.